This TCR beta chain stems from a study of OX40 agonist ivuxolimab in advanced cancers. Whole-study context: People in dose escalation had one of these cancers: hepatocellular carcinoma, melanoma, renal cell or head and neck cancer.

V dropped 2 bases and J dropped 1 base, with 16 bases sitting between them. Germline V gene lookup returns CDR1 SGHTA and CDR2 FQGNSA. The CDR3 length is 17 residues. The table came from immunoSEQ multiplex PCR; TCRdb's copy has only in-frame clones and leaves some out. The sample carries 50,000 to 65,000 clones, around 87% recorded once. The sample holds a few counts of this clone. The sequence was collected from an adult with an advanced solid tumor such as melanoma, head and neck, liver or kidney cancer. Sequencing used CD4+ or CD8+ T cells sorted from blood, obtained in a trial of the OX40 agonist ivuxolimab. This chain uses TRBV7-2 with TRBJ2-3; no firm D call. The CDR3 nucleotides are TGTGCCAGCAGCTTACGAGTTGGCGGTGCTCGCACAGATACGCAGTATTTT. It is translated as CASSLRVGGARTDTQYF.